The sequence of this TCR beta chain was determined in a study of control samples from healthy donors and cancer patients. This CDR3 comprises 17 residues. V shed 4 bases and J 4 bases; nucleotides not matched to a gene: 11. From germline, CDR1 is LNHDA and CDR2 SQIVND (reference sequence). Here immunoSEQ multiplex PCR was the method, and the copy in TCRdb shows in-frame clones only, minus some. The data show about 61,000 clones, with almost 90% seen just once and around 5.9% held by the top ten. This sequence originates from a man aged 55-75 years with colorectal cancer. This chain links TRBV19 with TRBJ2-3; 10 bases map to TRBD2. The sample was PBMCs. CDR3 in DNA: TGTGCCAGTAGTAGAGCGGGGGGGCTTGGATCTGCAGATACGCAGTATTTT. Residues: CASSRAGGLGSADTQYF.